This TCR beta chain comes out of a study of spatial heterogeneity in lung cancer. Study at large: Mean representation of each unique TCR and UMI combination in the raw reads exceeded ten occurrences.

In its sample, this clonotype is medium-sized. Its antigen is currently unknown. The time point is: sample taken at primary tumor resection. Study-wide results and limits: Estimated TCR-seq coverage of tumor T cells was only around 7% for alpha chains. For beta chains, the corresponding estimate was about 14%. Higher tumor mutation counts went along with higher counts of expanded intratumoral alpha and beta TCRs.

One entry per CDR3 protein results from TCRdb running MiXCR on the 5' RACE reads. The sample includes just over 3,500 distinct CDR3 sequences, 7% to 9% of them seen just once. V lost 5 bases, J lost 1 base, and 8 bases lay in between. CDR3 length: 13 amino acids. CDR1 and CDR2 from the germline V gene are LGHDT and YNNKEL (reference sequence). The rearrangement uses TRBV3-1 and TRBJ1-1; D might be TRBD1 (6 bases). The sequencing here drew on lung tumor tissue, taken at surgery. The sequence derives from a male donor with early-stage non-small cell lung cancer. In DNA form, the CDR3 reads TGTGCCAGCAGCAAACAGGGGAACACTGAAGCTTTCTTT. Amino acids: CASSKQGNTEAFF.